The present T cell receptor (beta chain) was sequenced within a study of OX40 agonist ivuxolimab in advanced cancers. Germline V gene lookup returns CDR1 SGHVS and CDR2 FNYEAQ. With 0 bases removed from V and 1 base from J, the gap between germline ends came to 16 bases. The CDR3 is 18 residues long. Method: immunoSEQ multiplex PCR; TCRdb's copy keeps in-frame clones and lacks some. The repertoire includes around 60,000 clones, around 93% of them detected once, and 0.35% to 0.55% sits in the top ten. This specimen was CD4+ or CD8+ T cells sorted from blood, taken in a trial of the OX40 agonist ivuxolimab. V is TRBV7-6 and J is TRBJ2-1; D is undetermined. The TCR sequence derives from an adult with an advanced solid tumor such as melanoma, head and neck, liver or kidney cancer. DNA of the CDR3: TGTGCCAGCAGCTTAGCCCCGACCACGGCCGTATCCTACAATGAGCAGTTCTTC. Protein sequence: CASSLAPTTAVSYNEQFF. The full variable domain, its missing parts supplied by reference TRBV7-6 and TRBJ2-1, is GAGVSQSPRYKVTKRGQDVALRCDPISGHVSLYWYRQALGQGPEFLTYFNYEAQQDKSGLPNDRFSAERPEGSISTLTIQRTEQRDSAMYRCASSLAPTTAVSYNEQFFGPGTRLTVL.